This TCR beta chain was identified during a study of blood T cell repertoires in COVID-19. At the level of the study: Acute and convalescent COVID-19 specimens originated in the United States, Italy and Spain.

Per the study methods: It was from reference gene primer amplification that nucleated cell counts were estimated. Produced via immunoSEQ multiplex PCR; TCRdb's table is partial and in-frame only. The DNA was the basis for D and trimming; V, J and clone size are from that table. The sample has under 200,000 clones; roughly 84% are singletons. Input material: peripheral blood. This TCR was sampled from a woman older than 75 with active or convalescent COVID-19.

CDR3 sequence reads: CASSLNRAYGEQYF. CDR3 DNA sequence: TGTGCCAGCAGCTTAAATCGAGCCTATGGCGAGCAGTACTTC. The chain joins TRBV7-2 to TRBJ2-7; D is uncertain. Trimming cost V 2 bases and J 6 bases, with 14 bases left between them. This CDR3 is 14 amino acids long. Germline V CDR1 and CDR2: SGHTA, FQGNSA.